The 30 T cell receptor beta chains in this list originate from one sample, sequenced in a study of Graves' ophthalmopathy and Graves' hyperthyroidism. RNA transcripts yielded amplified TCR beta CDR3 regions. RT-PCR with HTBI primers came first, then second-round multiplex PCR. Using its own MiXCR run on the multiplex PCR reads, TCRdb lists one record per CDR3 protein. The table has hundreds of thousands of distinct CDR3 sequences, roughly 41% seen once; the top ten hold more than 2.5%. Material for sequencing was peripheral blood. The origin of the receptors is an adult man with Graves' ophthalmopathy.

This clonotype was detected many times. The rearrangement links TRBV2 to TRBJ1-2; TRBD1 aligns across 10 bases. V lost 4 bases, J lost 3 bases, and 5 bases stayed unmatched. The germline CDR1 and CDR2 sequences are SNHLY and FYNNEI. The CDR3 spans 15 residues. The CDR3: CASSGQGAGDYGYTF. CDR3 coding DNA: TGTGCCAGCAGTGGACAGGGGGCGGGGGACTATGGCTACACCTTC.

This clonotype has only one observation. The rearrangement links TRBV2 to TRBJ2-5, with 9 bases identical to TRBD2. The DNA end is a closer match to TRBJ2-1, so the J assignment may be wrong. Germline CDR1 SNHLY, CDR2 FYNNEI. This CDR3 spans 15 amino acids. This chain's CDR3 is CASSEVAGGRYEQFF. The CDR3 bases are TGTGCCAGCAGTGAAGTTGCGGGAGGGCGCTATGAGCAGTTCTTC.

The genes are TRBV12-3 or TRBV12-4 and TRBJ2-7; D not certain. Between the trimmed V and J ends, which lost 4 bases and 9 bases, there was a span of 10 bases. This CDR3 region has 11 residues. CDR3 in DNA: TGTGCCAGCAGTTCCGGAAACGGGCAGTACTTC. Its protein is CASSSGNGQYF.

This clonotype occurred a few times. This chain uses TRBV25-1 with TRBJ1-1, with D unclear. Per germline, CDR1 MGHDK and CDR2 SYGVNS. This CDR3 contains 12 residues. V was clipped by 2 bases and J by 7 bases, with 8 bases between them. The CDR3, as DNA: TGTGCCAGCAGTGAAGGCCGAAATGAAGCTTTCTTT. It is translated as CASSEGRNEAFF.

The sample holds a few counts of this clonotype. V and J are TRBV9 and TRBJ2-7; 9 bases align to TRBD2. The CDR3 runs to 15 residues. J was trimmed by 0 bases and V by 0 bases; bases with no gene match: 1. CDR1 and CDR2 (germline): SGDLS, YYNGEE. The CDR3 here is CASSVGGGDSYEQYF. The CDR3, as DNA: TGTGCCAGCAGCGTAGGCGGGGGGGACTCCTACGAGCAGTACTTC.

The chain carries TRBV11-2 and TRBJ2-7; maybe TRBD1 (6 bases). The J call may be incorrect, as the DNA end agrees better with TRBJ2-1. CDR3 length: 14 residues. In germline, CDR1 is SGHAT, CDR2 FQNNGV. The chain's CDR3 is CASSSIAQGNEQFF. The CDR3 nucleotides read TGTGCCAGCAGCTCCATAGCCCAGGGGAATGAGCAGTTCTTC.

A remark on this clonotype: This may be a read error, as it is one base from a much larger clone. The J gene is TRBJ2-5, the V gene TRBV2; TRBD2 might be the D (6 bases). CDR3 length: 12 residues. Germline loops: CDR1 SNHLY, CDR2 FYNNEI. This chain's CDR3 is CASSRTGETQHF. Here the CDR3 DNA reads TGTGCCAGCAGTAGGACGGGGGAGACCCAGCACTTC.

Concerning this clonotype: With a much larger clone just one base away, this may be a read error. The chain carries TRBV5-1 and TRBJ1-2; 8 nucleotides agree with TRBD1. Germline trimming cut 4 bases from V and 10 bases from J; bases unmatched to any gene: 12. CDR3 length: 14 residues. Per the germline V gene, CDR1 is SGHRS and CDR2 is YFSETQ. CDR3 nucleotide sequence: TGCGCCAGCAGCCGCGGACAGGGTTTCGATGACTACACCTTC. Translated: CASSRGQGFDDYTF.

This clonotype was observed at least ten times. V and J are TRBV11-3 and TRBJ1-1, with D perhaps TRBD1 (5 bases). The V gene lost 0 bases and the J gene lost 3 bases, with 17 bases spanning the gap. The CDR3 consists of 17 residues. Germline values: CDR1 SGHNT, CDR2 YENEEA. CDR3 amino acids: CASSLDFWGERDTEAFF. The CDR3 bases are TGTGCCAGCAGCTTAGATTTTTGGGGGGAGAGGGACACTGAAGCTTTCTTT.

The rearrangement links TRBV10-3 to TRBJ1-5; D not certain. V lost 3 bases and J lost 7, with 16 bases in between. The germline V gene encodes CDR1 ENHRY and CDR2 SYGVKD. The CDR3 consists of 15 residues. CDR3 bases: TGTGCCATCAGTGATCAGAGTCAGTTAGGCCAGCCCCAGCATTTT. Protein sequence: CAISDQSQLGQPQHF.

At least ten counts were recorded for this clonotype. The rearrangement links TRBV7-3 to TRBJ2-2, with D perhaps TRBD1 or TRBD2 (6 bases each). Germline lookup yields CDR1 SGHTA and CDR2 FQGTGA. The CDR3 runs to 16 residues. Trimming pared 2 bases from V and 1 base from J, leaving 11 bases between. The CDR3 reads CASSLFEGGNTGELFF. CDR3 coding DNA: TGTGCCAGCAGCTTATTTGAGGGGGGGAACACCGGGGAGCTGTTTTTT.

This clonotype was recorded at least ten times. The gene calls are TRBV19 and TRBJ1-4, with 8 bases lining up with TRBD1. The CDR3 has 15 amino acids. Germline CDR1 is LNHDA and CDR2 is SQIVND (reference sequence). Trimming removed 3 bases from V and 4 bases from J; junction bases left unmatched: 4. CDR3 sequence (DNA): TGTGCCAGTAGTATCGGGACAGGCGTTAATGAAAAACTGTTTTTT. Its translation is CASSIGTGVNEKLFF.

This clonotype was counted many times. The rearrangement links TRBV24-1 to TRBJ2-2; D perhaps matches TRBD1 (5 bases). Deletions cut 5 bases from V and 5 bases from J, with 11 bases between. Germline lookup yields CDR1 KGHDR and CDR2 SFDVKD. CDR3 length: 14 amino acids. CDR3 in amino acids: CATSAYRPTGELFF. The CDR3 bases are TGTGCCACCAGTGCTTACAGGCCGACCGGGGAGCTGTTTTTT.

This clonotype occurred many times. The chain couples TRBV9 to TRBJ1-2; TRBD1 matches at 10 bases. CDR3 length: 19 residues. Trimming cost V 3 bases and J 6 bases; bases outside gene matches: 20. The germline CDR1 and CDR2 sequences are SGDLS and YYNGEE. The CDR3 reads CASSASRVGQGRPEDGYTF. The CDR3 DNA follows: TGTGCCAGCAGCGCGAGCCGGGTGGGACAGGGGCGACCAGAAGATGGCTACACCTTC. Full variable domain (rest looked up from reference TRBV9 and TRBJ1-2): DSGVTQTPKHLITATGQRVTLRCSPRSGDLSVYWYQQSLDQGLQFLIQYYNGEERAKGNILERFSAQQFPDLHSELNLSSLELGDSALYFCASSASRVGQGRPEDGYTFGSGTRLTVV.

In regard to this clonotype: Likely a read error: the CDR3 ends without its conserved phenylalanine or tryptophan. The chain has TRBV6-6 and TRBJ1-6, with TRBD1 as a possible D gene (5 bases). Trimming stripped 5 bases from V and 14 bases from J, with 19 bases between. From germline, CDR1 is MNHNY and CDR2 SVGAGI (reference sequence). The CDR3 consists of 14 residues. The DNA for the CDR3 is TGTGCCAGCAGTGAAACCAGGGCGCTTTTGGCCCTCCACTCT. It yields the protein CASSETRALLALHS.

This clonotype was counted a single time. This chain uses TRBV10-3 with TRBJ1-2; D perhaps matches TRBD1 (5 bases). Trimming took off 11 bases at V and 6 bases at J, with 16 bases between the two ends. From germline, CDR1 is ENHRY and CDR2 SYGVKD. The CDR3 sequence is 12 residues long. The CDR3 loop reads CASRAGRNGYTF. CDR3 sequence (DNA): TGTGCCTCACGGGCAGGGAGGAATGGCTACACCTTC.

The chain employs TRBV6-5 and TRBJ2-5; D not resolved. The germline CDR1 and CDR2 sequences are MNHEY and SVGAGI. The CDR3 contains 14 residues. Trimming shortened V by 1 base and J by 5 bases, and 11 bases separated the two germline ends. The CDR3 coding sequence is TGTGCCAGCAGTTACTTCGGACCAACGGAGACCCAGTACTTC. Protein product: CASSYFGPTETQYF.

The chain joins TRBV24-1 to TRBJ1-2; D ambiguous. V was shortened by 4 bases and J by 12 bases, with 11 bases between the two germline ends. Germline V gene data show CDR1 as KGHDR and CDR2 as SFDVKD. The CDR3 is 11 residues long. The CDR3 sequence: CATSDHSGNTF. The CDR3 region has the DNA TGTGCCACCAGTGACCACAGTGGAAACACCTTC.

The chain combines TRBV2 with TRBJ2-7; 10 bases are a match to TRBD1. The CDR3 sequence is 15 residues long. With 5 bases clipped from V and 2 bases from J, the junction kept 6 bases outside the gene matches. Germline V gene sequence: CDR1 SNHLY, CDR2 FYNNEI. DNA of the CDR3: TGTGCCAGCAGTACGACAGGGGGCCATGCCTACGAGCAGTACTTC. This encodes CASSTTGGHAYEQYF.

The chain employs TRBV12-3 or TRBV12-4 and TRBJ1-5; a weak D match, TRBD1 (6 bases). The CDR3 consists of 15 residues. The germline V and J ends were trimmed by 1 base and 10 bases, with 17 bases remaining between them. In DNA form, the CDR3 reads TGTGCCAGCAGTTTAGATTTGGGGGCCCCCCGACCCCAGCATTTT. This translates into CASSLDLGAPRPQHF.

Many counts were recorded for this clonotype. The V call is TRBV7-8, the J call TRBJ1-6; D is unclear. Deletions cut 4 bases from V and 0 bases from J, with 16 bases between. This CDR3 has 18 residues. Germline loops: CDR1 SGHVS, CDR2 FQNEAQ. As DNA, the CDR3 is TGTGCCAGCAGCTCCTACTTGAGTCCGAGCTCCTATAATTCACCCCTCCACTTT. It codes for CASSSYLSPSSYNSPLHF.

Concerning this clonotype itself: Germline and junction disagree at one end, which may indicate a read error. The chain is built from TRBV10-3 and TRBJ2-5; D is possibly TRBD2 (5 bases). CDR3 size: 16 residues. Germline V CDR1 and CDR2: ENHRY, SYGVKD. This CDR3 is CASSYYGSPPQETQYF. As DNA, the CDR3 is TGTGCCAGCAGTTACTATGGGAGCCCCCCACAAGAGACCCAGTACTTC.

This chain connects TRBV29-1 to TRBJ2-7; D possibly matches TRBD1 or TRBD2 (6 bases each). The CDR3 totals 15 residues. V was clipped by 3 bases and J by 3 bases, with 18 bases between them. From germline, CDR1 is SQVTM and CDR2 ANQGSEA. The CDR3 sequence is CSVDSSGARGYEQYF. CDR3 DNA sequence: TGCAGCGTTGATTCGTCAGGGGCGCGGGGCTACGAGCAGTACTTC.

Worth noting for this clonotype: This clone may be a read error of a much larger clone one base away. The chain recombines TRBV11-1 with TRBJ1-2; D not certain. Germline V CDR1 and CDR2: SGHAT, FQDESV (reference sequence). The CDR3 has 12 residues. The DNA for the CDR3 is TGTGCCAGCAGCTTAAATGCTTATGGCTGCACCTTC. Its translation: CASSLNAYGCTF.

This clonotype was seen at least ten times. The chain has TRBV29-1 and TRBJ2-2; D call uncertain. V was pared by 0 bases and J by 5 bases, with 7 bases between. This CDR3 spans 13 amino acids. Germline values: CDR1 SQVTM, CDR2 ANQGSEA. This chain's CDR3 is CSVEDPRTGELFF. The CDR3 DNA reads TGCAGCGTTGAAGACCCCCGAACCGGGGAGCTGTTTTTT.

This clonotype has at least ten counts. V and J are TRBV7-3 and TRBJ1-1, with unresolved D. Trimming removed 5 bases at V and 1 base at J, with 8 bases between. Germline-derived CDR1 and CDR2 are SGHTA and FQGTGA. The CDR3 contains 13 residues. CDR3 residues: CASSPVPNTEAFF. The CDR3 DNA reads as TGTGCCAGCAGCCCTGTTCCGAACACTGAAGCTTTCTTT.

CDR3 sequence (DNA): TGTGCCAGCAGCGTAGCTACGGGGGAGGAGGCCCAGTACTTC. This translates into CASSVATGEEAQYF. The J gene is TRBJ2-5, the V gene TRBV9, with D perhaps TRBD2 (6 bases). V was pared by 0 bases and J by 9 bases, with 15 bases between. The CDR3 runs 14 residues. Germline lookup yields CDR1 SGDLS and CDR2 YYNGEE.

Ten or more counts support this clonotype. The V call is TRBV6-2 or TRBV6-3, the J call TRBJ1-1, with D uncertain. CDR3 length: 12 residues. Germline V gene sequence: CDR1 MNHEY, CDR2 SVGEGT. The V and J ends lost 6 bases and 1 base respectively, with 6 bases between them. The CDR3 reads CASSARNTEAFF. The CDR3 nucleotides are TGTGCCAGCAGCGCACGGAACACTGAAGCTTTCTTT.

This clonotype was observed a single time. The germline gene is not matched at one end of the junction; a read error may be the cause. V gene TRBV5-6 combines with J gene TRBJ1-2, with a weak D call TRBD1 (6 bases). CDR3 length equals 13 residues. Germline V CDR1 and CDR2: SGHDT, YYEEEE. CDR3 protein: CVSSPTGNYGYTF. CDR3 bases: TGTGTCAGCAGCCCCACAGGGAACTATGGCTACACCTTC.

This chain connects TRBV24-1 to TRBJ1-5, with D hard to call. The germline gives CDR1 KGHDR, CDR2 SFDVKD. Trimming stripped 7 bases from V and 2 bases from J, with 35 bases between. This CDR3 comprises 22 residues. In DNA, the CDR3 is TGTGCCACCAGGCCCCTGCCGATTAACAAGGAGGCGCCTAATTATTGCAATCAGCCCCAGCATTTT. Protein: CATRPLPINKEAPNYCNQPQHF.